A selection of T cell receptor beta chains follows, all from one sample in a study of cytomegalovirus exposure and HLA in healthy donors. The data were produced by immunoSEQ multiplex PCR, yet TCRdb's version contains in-frame clones alone and is incomplete. The table lists around 50,000 clones. The source material was PBMCs. All receptors come from a woman younger than 45 in good health and CMV-seropositive. The CDR3 runs from the conserved cysteine through the conserved F or W. A D gene is named only where the DNA matches it firmly.

D	V	J	CDR3
-	TRBV7-2	TRBJ1-2	CASSLATGSFGYTF
-	TRBV5-1	TRBJ1-4	CASTPGGGEEKLFF
TRBD1	TRBV29-1	TRBJ2-7	CSVHRTGSGSYEQYF
-	TRBV5-5	TRBJ1-5	CASTPSDRTLFNQPQHF
TRBD1	TRBV19	TRBJ2-2	CASRLDRAGELFF
TRBD1	TRBV7-9	TRBJ1-5	CASSLVGGQGSEGQPQHF
TRBD2	TRBV5-4	TRBJ2-5	CASSSGLAGETQYF
-	TRBV5-1	TRBJ1-1	CASSRTDNTEAFF
-	TRBV5-4	TRBJ1-2	CASRTGNYGYTF
TRBD2	TRBV5-1	TRBJ2-5	CASSTGLNQENQYF
TRBD2	TRBV30	TRBJ2-7	CAWRDGLAGEEQYF